One TCR beta chain is described in this entry. The data originate from a study of control samples from healthy donors and cancer patients. Clones were read by immunoSEQ multiplex PCR, and TCRdb kept only the in-frame ones, dropping some. This table holds 250,000 to 300,000 clones, approximately 80% found once. The CDR3 runs to 14 residues. J lost 4 bases, V lost 3 bases, and 2 bases had no gene match. Germline CDR1 is LNHDA and CDR2 is SQIVND (reference sequence). This TCR derives from an older woman with lung cancer. The V call is TRBV19, the J call TRBJ2-1, with TRBD1 matching 8 bases. The source material was PBMCs. CDR3 amino acids: CASSIQGAYNEQFF. Here the CDR3 DNA reads TGTGCCAGTAGTATCCAGGGGGCGTACAATGAGCAGTTCTTC. Based on the CDR3 plus reference TRBV19 and TRBJ2-1, the full variable domain is DGGITQSPKYLFRKEGQNVTLSCEQNLNHDAMYWYRQDPGQGLRLIYYSQIVNDFQKGDIAEGYSVSREKKESFPLTVTSAQKNPTAFYLCASSIQGAYNEQFFGPGTRLTVL.